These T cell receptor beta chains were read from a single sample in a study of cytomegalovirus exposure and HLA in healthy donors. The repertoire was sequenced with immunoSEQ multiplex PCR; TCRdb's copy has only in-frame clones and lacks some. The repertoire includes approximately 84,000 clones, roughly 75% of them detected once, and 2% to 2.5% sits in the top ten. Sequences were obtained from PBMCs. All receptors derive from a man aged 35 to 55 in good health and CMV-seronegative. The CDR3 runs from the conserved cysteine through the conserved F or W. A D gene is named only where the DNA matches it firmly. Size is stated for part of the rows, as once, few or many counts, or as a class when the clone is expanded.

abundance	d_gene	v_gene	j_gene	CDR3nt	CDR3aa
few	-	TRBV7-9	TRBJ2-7	TGTGCCAGCAGCTTATGGCCCGCCGAGCAGTACTTC	CASSLWPAEQYF
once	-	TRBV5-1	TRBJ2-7	TGCGCCAGCAGCCTGGACCTACGCTACGAGCAGTACTTC	CASSLDLRYEQYF
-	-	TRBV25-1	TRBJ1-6	TGTGCCAGCAAGGGGCCCTATAATTCACCCCTCCACTTT	CASKGPYNSPLHF
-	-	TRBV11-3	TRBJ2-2	TGTGCCAGCAGCCTCGGACAAAGCTACACCGGGGAGCTGTTTTTT	CASSLGQSYTGELFF
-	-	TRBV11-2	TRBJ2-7	TGTGCCAGCAGCTTAGGGGGGGGCTCTTACGAGCAGTACTTC	CASSLGGGSYEQYF
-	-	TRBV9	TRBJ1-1	TGTGCCAGCGGACTGCCGAACACTGAAGCTTTCTTT	CASGLPNTEAFF
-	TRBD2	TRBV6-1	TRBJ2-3	TGTGCCAGCAGCCCGGGAGGGGGCACAGATACGCAGTATTTT	CASSPGGGTDTQYF
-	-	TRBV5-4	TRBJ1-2	TGTGCCAGCAGCTTGGGGCAGGGTAAGAGGATATATGGCTACACCTTC	CASSLGQGKRIYGYTF
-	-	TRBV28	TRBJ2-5	TGTGCCAGCAGCCGGTCGTCGGGTACGGGGGAGACCCAGTACTTC	CASSRSSGTGETQYF
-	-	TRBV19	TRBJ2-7	TGTGCCAGTAGTAAGACCCATCGCTCGACAGGGAGGAACGAGCAGTACTTC	CASSKTHRSTGRNEQYF
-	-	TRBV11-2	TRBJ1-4	TGTGCCAGCAGCCTGATCCGTTCGGATGAAAAACTGTTTTTT	CASSLIRSDEKLFF
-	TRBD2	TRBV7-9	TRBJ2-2	TGTGCCAGCAGCCCCCAGGGCGGGAGCGGGACCGGGGAGCTGTTTTTT	CASSPQGGSGTGELFF
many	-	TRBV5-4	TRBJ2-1	TGTGCCAGCAGCCCCGTCGGTCACAATGAGCAGTTCTTC	CASSPVGHNEQFF
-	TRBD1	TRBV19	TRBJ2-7	TGTGCCAGTAGTATCGGACAGGGCCTCGGCGAGCAGTACTTC	CASSIGQGLGEQYF
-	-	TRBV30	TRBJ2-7	TGTGCCTGGAGTCCAAACTACGAGCAGTACTTC	CAWSPNYEQYF
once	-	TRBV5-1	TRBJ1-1	TGCGCCAGCAGCCAGACAGGATTTAGTACTGAAGCTTTCTTT	CASSQTGFSTEAFF
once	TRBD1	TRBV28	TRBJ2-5	TGTGCCAGCCGTGACCGGGACAGGGGGATTGAGGAGACCCAGTACTTC	CASRDRDRGIEETQYF
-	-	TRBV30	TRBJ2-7	TGTGCCTGGAGTCGGAACAGGGAAAACGAGCAGTACTTC	CAWSRNRENEQYF
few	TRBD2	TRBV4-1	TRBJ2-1	TGCGCCAGCAGCCAAGAGAGAGCGGGAGGGGGGAATGAGCAGTTCTTC	CASSQERAGGGNEQFF